Here is one T cell receptor (beta chain) with its context. Its antigen is unidentified. Unstimulated TEMRA, naive, memory and effector memory subsets were sequenced in three donor pairs. This specimen comes from a study of siplizumab effects on memory and regulatory T cells. The study's findings and limits: Suppression by proliferating Tregs derived from siplizumab cultures was not verified. Naive T cells seemed more diverse than memory cells and seemed major alloresponse contributors. Significant reduction of alloreactive sequences traceable to unstimulated CD4+ memory cells was observed with siplizumab.

Measured with immunoSEQ multiplex PCR; TCRdb has only the in-frame clones, and not every one. The table records approximately 60,000 clones, 79% of them present only once. The receptor's source is a human donor in good health. Material for sequencing was memory CD4+ T cells sorted from blood.

CDR3 nucleotide sequence: TGTGCCAGCTCACCAGGGGCAGGGACCTATGGCTACACCTTC. It encodes CASSPGAGTYGYTF. The chain has TRBV18 and TRBJ1-2, with D possibly being TRBD1 (5 bases). Germline assignment: CDR1 KGHSH and CDR2 LQKENI. The ends were cut back, 2 bases at V and 4 bases at J, with 11 bases in the middle. The CDR3 is made up of 14 amino acids.